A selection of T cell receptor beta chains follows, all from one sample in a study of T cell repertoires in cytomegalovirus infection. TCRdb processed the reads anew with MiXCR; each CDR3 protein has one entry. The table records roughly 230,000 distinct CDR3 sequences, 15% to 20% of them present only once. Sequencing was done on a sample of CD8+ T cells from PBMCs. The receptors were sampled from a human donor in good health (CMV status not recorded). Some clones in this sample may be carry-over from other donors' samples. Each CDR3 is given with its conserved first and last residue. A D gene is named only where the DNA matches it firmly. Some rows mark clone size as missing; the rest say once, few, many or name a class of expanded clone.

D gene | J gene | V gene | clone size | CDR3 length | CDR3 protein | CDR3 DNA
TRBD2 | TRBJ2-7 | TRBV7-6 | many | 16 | CASSSGGGAASYEQYF | TGTGCCAGCAGCAGCGGGGGAGGGGCTGCCTCCTACGAGCAGTACTTC
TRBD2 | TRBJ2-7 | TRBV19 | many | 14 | CASSIVAGDYEQYF | TGTGCCAGTAGTATAGTAGCGGGGGACTACGAGCAGTACTTC
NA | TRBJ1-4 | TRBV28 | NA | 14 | CASSLRGYNEKLFF | TGTGCCAGCAGTCTTCGGGGTTATAATGAAAAACTGTTTTTT
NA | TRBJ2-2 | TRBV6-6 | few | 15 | CASSYPPENTGELFF | TGTGCCAGCAGTTACCCTCCCGAGAACACCGGGGAGCTGTTTTTT
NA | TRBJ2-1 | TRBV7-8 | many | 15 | CASSFLADSYNEQFF | TGTGCCAGCAGCTTTTTAGCGGACTCCTACAATGAGCAGTTCTTC
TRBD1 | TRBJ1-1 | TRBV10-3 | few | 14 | CAIKGTGGNTEAFF | TGTGCCATCAAGGGCACAGGGGGCAATACTGAAGCTTTCTTT
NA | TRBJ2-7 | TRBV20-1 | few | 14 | CSALAPGDSYEQYF | TGCAGTGCTTTAGCCCCTGGCGACTCCTACGAGCAGTACTTC
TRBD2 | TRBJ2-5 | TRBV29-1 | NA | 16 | CSVARDVTWGGETQYF | TGCAGCGTGGCGCGGGACGTTACCTGGGGGGGAGAGACCCAGTACTTC
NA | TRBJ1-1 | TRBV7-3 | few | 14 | CASSPYPAGFDAFF | TGTGCCAGCAGCCCCTACCCCGCAGGGTTCGATGCTTTCTTT
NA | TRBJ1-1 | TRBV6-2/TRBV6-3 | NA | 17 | CASSEYTMGFRNTEAFF | TGTGCCAGCAGTGAATATACTATGGGGTTCAGGAACACTGAAGCTTTCTTT
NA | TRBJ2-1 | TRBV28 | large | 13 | CASRLPGYNEQFF | TGTGCCAGCAGATTGCCTGGCTACAATGAGCAGTTCTTC
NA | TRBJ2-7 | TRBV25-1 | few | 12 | CASSVGGAEQYF | TGTGCCAGCAGCGTCGGAGGGGCGGAGCAGTACTTC
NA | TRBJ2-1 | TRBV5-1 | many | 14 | CASSFGTKDNEQFF | TGCGCCAGCAGCTTCGGGACAAAAGACAATGAGCAGTTCTTC
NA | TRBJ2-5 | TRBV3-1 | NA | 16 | CASSQETAGPGETQYF | TGTGCCAGCAGCCAAGAGACTGCGGGGCCGGGAGAGACCCAGTACTTC
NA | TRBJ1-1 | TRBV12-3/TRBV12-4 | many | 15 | CASSLFPGLHTEAFF | TGTGCCAGCAGTTTATTCCCGGGCCTACACACTGAAGCTTTCTTT
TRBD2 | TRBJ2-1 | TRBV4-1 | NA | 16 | CASSHNSGGAYNEQFF | TGCGCCAGCAGCCACAATAGCGGGGGGGCCTACAATGAGCAGTTCTTC
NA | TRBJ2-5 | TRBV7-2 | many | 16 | CASSSYHSRVEGTQYF | TGTGCCAGCAGCTCCTACCATAGTCGGGTAGAGGGGACCCAGTACTTC
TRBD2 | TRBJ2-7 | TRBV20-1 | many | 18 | CSAQSTSGGSSFSYEQYF | TGCAGTGCTCAGAGCACTAGCGGGGGTTCTTCCTTCTCCTACGAGCAGTACTTC
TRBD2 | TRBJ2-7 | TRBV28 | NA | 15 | CASSFDQGLLYEQYF | TGTGCCAGCAGTTTTGACCAGGGACTACTCTACGAGCAGTACTTC
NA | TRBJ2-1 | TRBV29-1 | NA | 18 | CSVSGDYRAGDIYNEQFF | TGCAGCGTCTCAGGGGATTACCGGGCGGGGGACATTTACAATGAGCAGTTCTTC
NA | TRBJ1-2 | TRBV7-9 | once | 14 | CASSLAAANYGYTF | TGTGCCAGCAGCTTAGCGGCAGCAAACTATGGCTACACCTTC
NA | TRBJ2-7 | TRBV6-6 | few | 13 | CASSYVERREQYF | TGTGCCAGCAGTTACGTAGAGCGACGCGAGCAGTACTTC
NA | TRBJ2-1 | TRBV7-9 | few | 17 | CASSSHPSDYSYNEQFF | TGTGCCAGCAGCTCCCATCCCTCGGACTACTCCTACAATGAGCAGTTCTTC
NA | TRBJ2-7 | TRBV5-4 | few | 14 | CASSLVSGSDEQYF | TGTGCCAGCAGCTTGGTTTCAGGGAGCGACGAGCAGTACTTC
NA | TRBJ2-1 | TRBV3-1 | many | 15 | CASSGLTPRYNEQFF | TGTGCCAGCAGCGGTTTAACCCCCAGGTACAATGAGCAGTTCTTC
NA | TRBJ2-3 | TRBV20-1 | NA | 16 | CSARRTGPLSTDTQYF | TGCAGTGCTAGACGCACAGGGCCCCTGAGCACAGATACGCAGTATTTT
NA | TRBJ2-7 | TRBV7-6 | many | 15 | CASSLARGEGYEQYF | TGTGCCAGCAGCTTAGCCCGGGGAGAGGGCTACGAGCAGTACTTC
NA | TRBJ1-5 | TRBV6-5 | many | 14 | CASSYSPGVQPQHF | TGTGCCAGCAGTTACTCGCCGGGGGTTCAGCCCCAGCATTTT
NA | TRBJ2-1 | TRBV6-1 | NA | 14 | CASSWTRGGNEQFF | TGTGCCAGCAGTTGGACGAGGGGCGGCAATGAGCAGTTCTTC